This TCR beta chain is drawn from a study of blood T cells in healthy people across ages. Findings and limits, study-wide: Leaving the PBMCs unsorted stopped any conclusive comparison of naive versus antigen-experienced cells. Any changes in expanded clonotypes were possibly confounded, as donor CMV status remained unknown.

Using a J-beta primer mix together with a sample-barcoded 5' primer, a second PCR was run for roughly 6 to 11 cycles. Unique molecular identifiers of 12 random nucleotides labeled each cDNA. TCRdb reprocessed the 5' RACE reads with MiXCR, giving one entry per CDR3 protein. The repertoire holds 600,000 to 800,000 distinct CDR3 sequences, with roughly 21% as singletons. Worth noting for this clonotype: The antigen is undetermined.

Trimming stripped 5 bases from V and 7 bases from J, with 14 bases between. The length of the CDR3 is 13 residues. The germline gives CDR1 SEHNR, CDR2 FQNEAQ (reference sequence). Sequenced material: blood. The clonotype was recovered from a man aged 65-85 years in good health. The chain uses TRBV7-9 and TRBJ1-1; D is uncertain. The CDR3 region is CASSTSSPHEAFF. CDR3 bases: TGTGCCAGCAGCACCAGTAGCCCCCATGAAGCTTTCTTT.